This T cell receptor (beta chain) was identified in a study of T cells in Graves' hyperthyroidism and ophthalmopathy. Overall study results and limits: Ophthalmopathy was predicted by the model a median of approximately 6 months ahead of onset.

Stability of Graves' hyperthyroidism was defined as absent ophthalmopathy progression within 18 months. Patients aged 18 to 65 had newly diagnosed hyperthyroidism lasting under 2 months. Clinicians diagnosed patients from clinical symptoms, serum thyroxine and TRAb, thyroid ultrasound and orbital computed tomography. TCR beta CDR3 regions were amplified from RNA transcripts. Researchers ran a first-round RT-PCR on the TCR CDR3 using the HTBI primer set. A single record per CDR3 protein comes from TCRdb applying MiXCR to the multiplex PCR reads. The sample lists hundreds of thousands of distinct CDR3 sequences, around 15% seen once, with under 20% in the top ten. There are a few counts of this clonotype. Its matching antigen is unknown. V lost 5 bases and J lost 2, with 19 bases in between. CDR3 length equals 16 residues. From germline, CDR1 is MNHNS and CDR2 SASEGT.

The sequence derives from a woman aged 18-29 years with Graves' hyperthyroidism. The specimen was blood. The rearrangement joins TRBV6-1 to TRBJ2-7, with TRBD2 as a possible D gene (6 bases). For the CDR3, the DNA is TGTGCCAGCAGTCCGACGGTGTTAGCGGTCCCCTACGAGCAGTACTTC. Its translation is CASSPTVLAVPYEQYF.